These T cell receptor beta chains were read from a single sample in a study of blood T cell repertoires in COVID-19. Data came from immunoSEQ multiplex PCR; TCRdb stores just in-frame clones and leaves some out. The table lists about 44,000 clones, around 84% of them singletons. Material: peripheral blood. Receptor source: a human donor in a cohort sampled during active COVID-19. The CDR3 runs from the conserved cysteine through the conserved F or W.

>TRBV5-1|TRBJ2-7
CASSRQGQGYEQYF
>TRBV5-6|TRBJ1-3
CASSLAQSGNTIYF
>TRBV2|TRBJ2-5
CASSEFIGTSHETQYF
>TRBV3-1/TRBV3-2|TRBJ1-2
CASSQDYLGYTF
>TRBV7-9|TRBJ2-1
CATPTGSGNEQFF
>TRBV2|TRBJ2-5
CASSEEGADGYF
>TRBV9|TRBJ1-3
CASSVASRASSGNTIYF
>TRBV24-1|TRBJ2-3
CATSASGGVADTQYF
>TRBV19|TRBJ1-5
CASRVGVSNQPQHF
>TRBV6-5|TRBJ1-1
CASRSRQLQNTEAFF
>TRBV7-2|TRBJ2-3
CASSPVGRGGADTQYF